The 3 T cell receptor beta chains listed next were all sequenced from one sample in a study of graft-versus-host responses after intestinal transplantation. Clones were sequenced by immunoSEQ multiplex PCR, and TCRdb holds only the in-frame ones, with some missing. The table has over 80,000 clones, 92% seen once. The antigens these receptors bind are not known. This specimen was unstimulated CD8+ T cells sorted from spleen or lymph node cells, taken before transplant. The origin of the receptors is a human donor who was the organ donor for an intestinal transplant.

This sequence joins TRBV7-8 and TRBJ1-1; TRBD1 aligns across 7 bases. The CDR3 has 15 amino acids. In germline, CDR1 is SGHVS, CDR2 FQNEAQ. With V trimmed by 4 bases and J by 4 bases, 9 bases remained unmatched. CDR3 nucleotides: TGTGCCAGCAGCTACAGGGGAGGATTTCCCACTGAAGCTTTCTTT. Translation gives CASSYRGGFPTEAFF. The full variable domain, completed using reference TRBV7-8 and TRBJ1-1, is GAGVSQSPRYKVAKRGQDVALRCDPISGHVSLFWYQQALGQGPEFLTYFQNEAQLDKSGLPSDRFFAERPEGSVSTLKIQRTQQEDSAVYLCASSYRGGFPTEAFFGQGTRLTVV.

CDR3 bases: TGTGCCAGCTACCCGAGTACAGGGAGGGTGAACACTGAAGCTTTCTTT. This codes for CASYPSTGRVNTEAFF. The chain is built from TRBV2 and TRBJ1-1; TRBD1 might be the D (6 bases). Trimming shortened V by 8 bases and J by 0 bases, and 19 bases separated the two germline ends. Germline V gene sequence: CDR1 SNHLY, CDR2 FYNNEI. CDR3 length: 16 amino acids.

As for this clone: The junction differs from germline at one of its ends, possibly a read error. V is TRBV4-1 and J is TRBJ1-5; 8 nucleotides agree with TRBD1. In germline, CDR1 is MGHRA, CDR2 YSYEKL. This CDR3 spans 16 amino acids. CDR3 amino acids: CASSQPRGPLNQPRHF. The CDR3 nucleotides are TGCGCCAGCAGCCAGCCCAGGGGGCCCCTTAATCAGCCCCGGCATTTT.